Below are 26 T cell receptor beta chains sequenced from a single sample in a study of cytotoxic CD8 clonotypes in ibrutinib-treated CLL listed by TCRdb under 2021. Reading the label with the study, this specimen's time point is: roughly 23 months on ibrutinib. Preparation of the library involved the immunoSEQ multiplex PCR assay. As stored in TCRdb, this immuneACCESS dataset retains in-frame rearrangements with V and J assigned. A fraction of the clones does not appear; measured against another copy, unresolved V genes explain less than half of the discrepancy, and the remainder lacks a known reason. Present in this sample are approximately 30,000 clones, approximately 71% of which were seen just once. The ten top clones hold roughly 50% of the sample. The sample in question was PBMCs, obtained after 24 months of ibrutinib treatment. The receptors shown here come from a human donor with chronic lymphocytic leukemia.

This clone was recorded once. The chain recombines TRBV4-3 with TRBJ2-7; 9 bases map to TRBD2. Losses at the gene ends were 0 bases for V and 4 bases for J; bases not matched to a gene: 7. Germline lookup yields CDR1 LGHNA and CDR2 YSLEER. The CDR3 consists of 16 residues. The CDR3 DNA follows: TGCGCCAGCAGCCAAGAGTGGGCTAGCGGGGCTTACGAGCAGTACTTC. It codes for CASSQEWASGAYEQYF.

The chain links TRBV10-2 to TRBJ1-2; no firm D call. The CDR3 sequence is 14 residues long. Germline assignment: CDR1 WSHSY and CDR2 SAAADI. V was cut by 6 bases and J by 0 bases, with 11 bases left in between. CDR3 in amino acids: CASSLGSTNYGYTF. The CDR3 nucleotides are TGCGCCAGCAGCCTCGGCAGCACTAACTATGGCTACACCTTC.

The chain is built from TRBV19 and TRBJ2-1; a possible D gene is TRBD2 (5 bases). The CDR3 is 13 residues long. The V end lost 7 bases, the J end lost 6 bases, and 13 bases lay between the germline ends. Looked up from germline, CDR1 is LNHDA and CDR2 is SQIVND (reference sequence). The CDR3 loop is CASTRTDGNEQFF. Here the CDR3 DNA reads TGTGCCAGTACCCGGACTGACGGCAATGAGCAGTTCTTC.

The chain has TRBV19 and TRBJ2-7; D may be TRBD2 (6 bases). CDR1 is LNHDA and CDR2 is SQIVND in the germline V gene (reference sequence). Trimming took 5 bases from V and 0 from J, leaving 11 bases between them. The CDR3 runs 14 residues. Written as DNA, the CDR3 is TGTGCCAGTAGTGTTTCTAGCGACTCCTACGAGCAGTACTTC. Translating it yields CASSVSSDSYEQYF.

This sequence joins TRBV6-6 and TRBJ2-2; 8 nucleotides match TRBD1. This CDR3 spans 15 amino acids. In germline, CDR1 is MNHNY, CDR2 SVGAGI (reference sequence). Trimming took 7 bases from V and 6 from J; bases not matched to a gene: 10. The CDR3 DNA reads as TGTGCCAGCAAAACGAGCAGGGGGCTATCCGGGGAGCTGTTTTTT. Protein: CASKTSRGLSGELFF.

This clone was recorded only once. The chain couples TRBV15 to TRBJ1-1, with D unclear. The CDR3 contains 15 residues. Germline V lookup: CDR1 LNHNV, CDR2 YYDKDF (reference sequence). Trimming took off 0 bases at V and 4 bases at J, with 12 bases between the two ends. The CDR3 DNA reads TGTGCCACCAGCAGAGATAAAAAGGAGGCCACTGAAGCTTTCTTT. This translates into CATSRDKKEATEAFF.

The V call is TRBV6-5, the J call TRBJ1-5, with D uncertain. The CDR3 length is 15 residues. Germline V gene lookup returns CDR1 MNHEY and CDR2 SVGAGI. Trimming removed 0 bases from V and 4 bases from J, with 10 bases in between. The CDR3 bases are TGTGCCAGCAGTTACTCGGACGGGAGAAATCAGCCCCAGCATTTT. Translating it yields CASSYSDGRNQPQHF.

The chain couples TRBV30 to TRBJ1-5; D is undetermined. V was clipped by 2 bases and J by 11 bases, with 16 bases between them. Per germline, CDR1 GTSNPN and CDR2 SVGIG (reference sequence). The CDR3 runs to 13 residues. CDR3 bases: TGTGCCTGGAGTCAAAACCTCCGCCAGGCCCAGCATTTT. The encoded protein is CAWSQNLRQAQHF.

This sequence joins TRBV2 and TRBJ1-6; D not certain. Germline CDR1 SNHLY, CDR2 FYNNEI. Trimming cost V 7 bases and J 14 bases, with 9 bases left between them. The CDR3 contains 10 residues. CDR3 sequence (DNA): TGTGCCAGCATTAGTCGGACCCTCCACTTT. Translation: CASISRTLHF. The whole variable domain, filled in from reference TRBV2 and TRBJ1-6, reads EPEVTQTPSHQVTQMGQEVILRCVPISNHLYFYWYRQILGQKVEFLVSFYNNEISEKSEIFDDQFSVERPDGSNFTLKIRSTKLEDSAMYFCASISRTLHFGNGTRLTVT.

The CDR3 spells CASSSEGLYEQYF. Written as DNA, the CDR3 is TGTGCCAGCAGTTCCGAAGGTCTCTACGAGCAGTACTTC. The chain is built from TRBV2 and TRBJ2-7, with D uncertain. Trimming removed 5 bases at V and 3 bases at J, with 11 bases between. This CDR3 is built from 13 residues. Per the germline V gene, CDR1 is SNHLY and CDR2 is FYNNEI.

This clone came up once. CDR3 in DNA: TGTGCCAGCAGCCAAGGCGGCCTCATGAACACTGAAGCTTTCTTT. Residues: CASSQGGLMNTEAFF. V usage is TRBV4-2 and J usage is TRBJ1-1; D remains ambiguous. The CDR3 totals 15 residues. Per germline, CDR1 LGHNA and CDR2 YNFKEQ. V was cut by 1 base and J by 0 bases, with 9 bases left in between.

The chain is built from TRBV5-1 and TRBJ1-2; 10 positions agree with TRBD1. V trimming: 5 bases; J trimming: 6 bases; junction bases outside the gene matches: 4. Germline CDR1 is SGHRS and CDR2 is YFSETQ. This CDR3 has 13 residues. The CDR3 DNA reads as TGCGCCAGCAGATGGGGGACAGGGGATGGCTACACCTTC. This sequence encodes CASRWGTGDGYTF.

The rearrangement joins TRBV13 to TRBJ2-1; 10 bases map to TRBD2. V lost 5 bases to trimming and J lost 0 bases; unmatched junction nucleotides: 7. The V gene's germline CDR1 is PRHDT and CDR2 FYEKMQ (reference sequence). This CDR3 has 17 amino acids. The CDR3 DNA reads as TGTGCCAGCAGCCACCTAGCGGGGGCCTTCTCCTACAATGAGCAGTTCTTC. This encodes CASSHLAGAFSYNEQFF.

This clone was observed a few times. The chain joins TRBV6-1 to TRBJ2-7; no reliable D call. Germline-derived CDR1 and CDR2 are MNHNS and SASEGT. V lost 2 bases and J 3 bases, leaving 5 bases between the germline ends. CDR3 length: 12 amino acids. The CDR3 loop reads CASSEYLYEQYF. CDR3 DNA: TGTGCCAGCAGTGAATATCTCTACGAGCAGTACTTC.

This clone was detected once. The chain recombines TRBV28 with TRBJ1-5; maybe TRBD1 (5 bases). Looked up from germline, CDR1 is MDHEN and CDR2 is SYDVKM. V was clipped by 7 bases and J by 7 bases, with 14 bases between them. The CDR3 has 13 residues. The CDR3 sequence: CASTTSGFQPQHF. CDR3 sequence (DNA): TGTGCCAGCACTACTTCAGGGTTCCAGCCCCAGCATTTT. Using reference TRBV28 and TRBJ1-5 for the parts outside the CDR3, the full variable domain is DVKVTQSSRYLVKRTGEKVFLECVQDMDHENMFWYRQDPGLGLRLIYFSYDVKMKEKGDIPEGYSVSREKKERFSLILESASTNQTSMYLCASTTSGFQPQHFGDGTRLSIL.

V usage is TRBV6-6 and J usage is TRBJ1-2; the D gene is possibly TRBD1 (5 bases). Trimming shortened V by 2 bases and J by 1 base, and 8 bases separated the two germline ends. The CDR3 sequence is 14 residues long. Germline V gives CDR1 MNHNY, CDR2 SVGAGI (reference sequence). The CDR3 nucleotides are TGTGCCAGCAGTTACCCGGGACGTAACTATGGCTACACCTTC. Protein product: CASSYPGRNYGYTF.

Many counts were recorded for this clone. The chain's CDR3 is CASSMGGFEQFF. CDR3 DNA: TGTGCCAGTAGTATGGGGGGTTTTGAGCAGTTCTTC. V gene TRBV19 combines with J gene TRBJ2-1; weak D call: TRBD2 (6 bases). Per germline, CDR1 LNHDA and CDR2 SQIVND (reference sequence). This CDR3 is 12 amino acids long. Trimming left V 3 bases short and J 9 bases short, with 9 bases between.

The CDR3 region has the DNA TGTGCCAGCAGGGCGGAAGGGGGAGATACGCAGTATTTT. Encoded protein: CASRAEGGDTQYF. This chain uses TRBV7-9 with TRBJ2-3, with D possibly TRBD1 on 6 matching bases. V was cut by 6 bases and J by 5 bases, with 12 bases left in between. The CDR3 has 13 residues. CDR1 SEHNR and CDR2 FQNEAQ come from the germline V gene (reference sequence).

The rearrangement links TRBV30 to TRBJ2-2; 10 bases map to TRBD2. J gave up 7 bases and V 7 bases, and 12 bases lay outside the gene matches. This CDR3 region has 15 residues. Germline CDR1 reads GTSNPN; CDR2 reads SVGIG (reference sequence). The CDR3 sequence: CASGHQRGGYGELFF. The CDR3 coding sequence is TGTGCCTCGGGGCACCAGCGGGGGGGCTACGGGGAGCTGTTTTTT.

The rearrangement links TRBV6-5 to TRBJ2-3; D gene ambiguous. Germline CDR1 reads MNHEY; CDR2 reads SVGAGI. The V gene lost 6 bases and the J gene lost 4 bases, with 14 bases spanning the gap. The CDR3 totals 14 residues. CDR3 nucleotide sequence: TGTGCCAGCAGCATTCTCGGCCGTTCAGATACGCAGTATTTT. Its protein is CASSILGRSDTQYF.

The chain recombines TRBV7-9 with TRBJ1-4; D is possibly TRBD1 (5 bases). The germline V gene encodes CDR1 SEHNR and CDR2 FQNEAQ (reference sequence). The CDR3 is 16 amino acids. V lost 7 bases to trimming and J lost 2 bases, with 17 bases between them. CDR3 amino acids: CASTPGGAGTNEKLFF. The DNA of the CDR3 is TGTGCCAGCACCCCGGGTGGGGCCGGTACTAATGAAAAACTGTTTTTT.

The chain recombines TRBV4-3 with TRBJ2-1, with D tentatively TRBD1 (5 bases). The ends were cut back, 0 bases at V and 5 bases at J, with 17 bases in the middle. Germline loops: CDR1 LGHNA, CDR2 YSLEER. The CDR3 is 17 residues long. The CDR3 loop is CASSQDGRQGVNNEQFF. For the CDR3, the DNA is TGCGCCAGCAGCCAAGATGGCAGGCAGGGCGTTAACAATGAGCAGTTCTTC.

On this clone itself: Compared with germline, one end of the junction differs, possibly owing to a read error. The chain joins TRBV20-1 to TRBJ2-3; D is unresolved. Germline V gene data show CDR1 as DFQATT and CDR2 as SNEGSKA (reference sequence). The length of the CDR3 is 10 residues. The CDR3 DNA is TGCAGTGTTAGAACAGATACGCAGTATTTT. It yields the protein CSVRTDTQYF.

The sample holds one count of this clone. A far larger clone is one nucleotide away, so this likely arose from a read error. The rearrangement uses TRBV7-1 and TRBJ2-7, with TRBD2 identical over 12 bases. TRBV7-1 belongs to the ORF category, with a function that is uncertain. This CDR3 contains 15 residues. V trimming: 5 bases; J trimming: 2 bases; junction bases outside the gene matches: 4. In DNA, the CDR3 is TGTGCCAGCAGCGTCACTAGCGGGGGGCCCTACGAGCAGTACTTC. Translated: CASSVTSGGPYEQYF.

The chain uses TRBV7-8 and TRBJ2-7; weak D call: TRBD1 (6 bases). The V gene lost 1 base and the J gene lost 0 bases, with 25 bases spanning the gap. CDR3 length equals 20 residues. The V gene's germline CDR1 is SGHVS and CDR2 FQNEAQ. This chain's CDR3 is CASSLGTRPVLTGGSYEQYF. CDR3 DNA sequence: TGTGCCAGCAGCTTAGGAACCCGACCAGTACTGACAGGCGGCTCCTACGAGCAGTACTTC.

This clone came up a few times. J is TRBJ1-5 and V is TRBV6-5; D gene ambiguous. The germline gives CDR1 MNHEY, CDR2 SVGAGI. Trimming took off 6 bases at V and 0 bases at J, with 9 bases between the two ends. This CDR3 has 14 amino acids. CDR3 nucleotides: TGTGCCAGCAGGGGTGGGTATAGCAATCAGCCCCAGCATTTT. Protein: CASRGGYSNQPQHF.